The clone carrying this T cell receptor (beta chain) appeared once. Its antigen is unidentified. Using immunoSEQ multiplex PCR, the repertoire was profiled, and TCRdb retains in-frame clones only, with some absent. The table includes 70,000 to 90,000 clones, more than 75% detected once. The entry originates in a study of T cell responses to AZD1222 COVID-19 vaccine. Study observations and caveats: With dominance at 160-218 and 743-854, vaccine-associated CD4 TCRs spanned spike.

The V gene's germline CDR1 is SGDLS and CDR2 YYNGEE. Between the trimmed V and J ends, which lost 3 bases and 3 bases, there was a span of 9 bases. The CDR3 sequence is 14 residues long. V and J are TRBV9 and TRBJ2-2, with D perhaps TRBD1 or TRBD2 (5 bases each). The receptor was derived from an adult in good health. This sample comprised peripheral blood, obtained on day 0 of AZD1222 vaccination. In DNA form, the CDR3 reads TGTGCCAGCAGCGGGGACGCTCACACCGGGGAGCTGTTTTTT. It is translated as CASSGDAHTGELFF.